This TCR beta chain was identified in a study of T cells in Graves' hyperthyroidism and ophthalmopathy. Using RNA transcripts as the source, TCR beta CDR3 regions were amplified. In the first-round RT-PCR of the TCR CDR3, the HTBI primer set was used. TCRdb re-called the multiplex PCR reads through MiXCR, storing one row per CDR3 protein. This sample yields roughly 570,000 distinct CDR3 sequences, of which less than 20% are seen a single time; 6.5% to 8% belongs to the top ten. The CDR3 loop spans 14 amino acids. Between the trimmed V and J ends, which lost 3 bases and 3 bases, there was a span of 12 bases. Germline V gene sequence: CDR1 SGHKS, CDR2 YYEKEE (reference sequence). Many counts were recorded for this clonotype. What it binds is not known. Whole-study findings and limits: Ophthalmopathy prediction by the model preceded onset by a median approximately 6.1 months. Ophthalmopathy was distinguished from stable hyperthyroidism by 13 V-J signatures.

This receptor was taken from a woman between 25 and 40 years old with Graves' hyperthyroidism. The chain has TRBV5-5 and TRBJ2-5; D is possibly TRBD2 (6 bases). The sequenced sample consisted of blood. The DNA for the CDR3 is TGTGCCAGCAGCTACTCCGGGACTGAAGAGACCCAGTACTTC. It specifies CASSYSGTEETQYF.